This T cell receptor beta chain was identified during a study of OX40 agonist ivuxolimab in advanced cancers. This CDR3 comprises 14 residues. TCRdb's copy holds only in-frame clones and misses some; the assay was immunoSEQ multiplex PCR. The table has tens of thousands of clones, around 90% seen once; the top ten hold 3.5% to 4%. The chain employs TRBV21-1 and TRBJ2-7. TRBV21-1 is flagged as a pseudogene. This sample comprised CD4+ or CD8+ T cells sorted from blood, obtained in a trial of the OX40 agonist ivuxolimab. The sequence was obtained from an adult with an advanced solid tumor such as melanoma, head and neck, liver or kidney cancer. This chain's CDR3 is CARPGPPSSYEQYF. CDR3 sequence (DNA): TGTGCCCGACCGGGCCCACCCAGCTCCTACGAGCAGTACTTC.